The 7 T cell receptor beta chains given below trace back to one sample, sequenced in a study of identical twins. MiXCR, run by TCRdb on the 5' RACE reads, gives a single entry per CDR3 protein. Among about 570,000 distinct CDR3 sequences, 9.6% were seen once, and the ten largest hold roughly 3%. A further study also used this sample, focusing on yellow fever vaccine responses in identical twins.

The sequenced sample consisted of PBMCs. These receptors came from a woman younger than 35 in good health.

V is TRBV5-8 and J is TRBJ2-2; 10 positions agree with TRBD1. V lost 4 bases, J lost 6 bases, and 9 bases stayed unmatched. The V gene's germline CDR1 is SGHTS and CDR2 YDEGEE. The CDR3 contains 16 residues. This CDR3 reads CASSQRDRGYPGELFF. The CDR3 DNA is TGTGCCAGCAGCCAACGGGACAGGGGATATCCCGGGGAGCTGTTTTTT.

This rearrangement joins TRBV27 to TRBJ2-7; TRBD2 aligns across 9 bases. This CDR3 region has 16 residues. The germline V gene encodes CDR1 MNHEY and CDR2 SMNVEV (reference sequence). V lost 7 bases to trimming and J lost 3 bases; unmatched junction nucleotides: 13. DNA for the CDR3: TGTGCCAGCAAGCCTAGCGGGAAATTAGTCGACTACGAGCAGTACTTC. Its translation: CASKPSGKLVDYEQYF.

The CDR3 DNA is TGTGCCAGCAGCTCCAAGGCCCCCTCCTACAATGAGCAGTTCTTC. Protein sequence: CASSSKAPSYNEQFF. The chain employs TRBV7-8 and TRBJ2-1, with unresolved D. CDR1 and CDR2 from the germline V gene are SGHVS and FQNEAQ. The CDR3 is 15 amino acids. V was trimmed by 4 bases and J by 0 bases, leaving 10 bases between them.

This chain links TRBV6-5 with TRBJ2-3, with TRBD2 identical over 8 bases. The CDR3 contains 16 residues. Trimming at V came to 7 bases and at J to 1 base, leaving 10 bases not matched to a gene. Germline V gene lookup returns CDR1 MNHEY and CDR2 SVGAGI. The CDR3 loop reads CASTPRVTSGTDTQYF. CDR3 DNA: TGTGCCAGCACTCCGCGTGTGACTAGCGGCACAGATACGCAGTATTTT.

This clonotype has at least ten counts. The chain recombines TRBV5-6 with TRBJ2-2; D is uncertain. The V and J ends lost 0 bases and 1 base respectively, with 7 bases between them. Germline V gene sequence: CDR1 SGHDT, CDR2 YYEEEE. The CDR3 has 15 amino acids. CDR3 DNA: TGTGCCAGCAGCTTGGCCGCACAGAACACCGGGGAGCTGTTTTTT. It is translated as CASSLAAQNTGELFF.

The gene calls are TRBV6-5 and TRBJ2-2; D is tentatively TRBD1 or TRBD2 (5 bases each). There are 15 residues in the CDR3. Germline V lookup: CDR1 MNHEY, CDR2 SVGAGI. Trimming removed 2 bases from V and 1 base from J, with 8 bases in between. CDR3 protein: CASSYQRGNTGELFF. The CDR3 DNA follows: TGTGCCAGCAGTTACCAGAGGGGGAACACCGGGGAGCTGTTTTTT.

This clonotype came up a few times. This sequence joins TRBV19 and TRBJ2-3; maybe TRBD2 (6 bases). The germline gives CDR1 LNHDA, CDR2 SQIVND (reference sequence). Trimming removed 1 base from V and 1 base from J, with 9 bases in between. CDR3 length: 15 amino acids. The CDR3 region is CASSIGAGRTDTQYF. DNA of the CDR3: TGTGCCAGTAGTATAGGAGCGGGCCGCACAGATACGCAGTATTTT.